This T cell receptor beta chain derives from a study of T cell responses to AZD1222 COVID-19 vaccine. Findings and limits, study-wide: The repertoires were collected only after the peak T cell response.

Note on this clone: What it recognizes is unknown.

Assay: immunoSEQ multiplex PCR; the TCRdb copy retains only in-frame clones and omits some. In the table there are under 250,000 clones, about 93% of which are singletons. Germline V CDR1 and CDR2: KGHSH, LQKENI. This CDR3 spans 11 amino acids. The V end lost 2 bases, the J end lost 11 bases, and 7 bases lay between the germline ends. The sequence derives from an adult in good health. Sequenced here: peripheral blood, sampled on day 0 of MenACWY control vaccination. The chain is built from TRBV18 and TRBJ2-1; D might be TRBD2 (5 bases). CDR3 in DNA: TGTGCCAGCTCACCAGAGGGTAAGCAGTTCTTC. This codes for CASSPEGKQFF.